The rows below give T cell receptor beta chains drawn from one sample of a study of a mutant IDH1 vaccine in newly diagnosed glioma. Clones were sequenced by immunoSEQ multiplex PCR, and TCRdb holds only the in-frame ones, with some missing. The table shows 60,000 to 65,000 clones, with around 80% occurring only once. These TCRs are of unknown antigen specificity. The starting material was PBMCs, obtained from a glioma patient whose treatment included an IDH1 peptide vaccine. These receptors originate from a man aged 30 to 39 with glioma. Each CDR3 is given with its conserved first and last residue. A D gene is named only where the DNA matches it firmly. Clone size, where shown, is once, few, many, or a class for clones that have expanded.

size: -; V: TRBV2; D: TRBD1; J: TRBJ1-2; DNA: TGTGCCAGCATCCCGGGACAGGGTCAAAACTATGGCTACACCTTC; CDR3: CASIPGQGQNYGYTF
size: -; V: TRBV9; D: -; J: TRBJ1-6; DNA: TGTGCCAGCAGCGTAGGCGCTAGAGCAGGGTTTGATTCACCCCTCCACTTT; CDR3: CASSVGARAGFDSPLHF
size: once; V: TRBV6-5; D: TRBD1; J: TRBJ2-3; DNA: TGTGCCAGCAGCTTCTACAGGGGGAACACAGATACGCAGTATTTT; CDR3: CASSFYRGNTDTQYF
size: -; V: TRBV4-1; D: -; J: TRBJ1-5; DNA: TGCGCCAGCAGCCAAGAAGGCCAGGGAAATAATCAGCCCCAGCATTTT; CDR3: CASSQEGQGNNQPQHF
size: -; V: TRBV19; D: -; J: TRBJ1-1; DNA: TGTGCCAGTTACGTGAGGGGTGAAACTGAAGCTTTCTTT; CDR3: CASYVRGETEAFF
size: -; V: TRBV5-6; D: -; J: TRBJ1-1; DNA: TGTGCCAGCAGCTTTGGCACTGAAGCTTTCTTT; CDR3: CASSFGTEAFF
size: once; V: TRBV2; D: -; J: TRBJ1-3; DNA: TGTGCCAGCAGTCTTGGGGGGAGAGTATCTGGAAACACCATATATTTT; CDR3: CASSLGGRVSGNTIYF
size: once; V: TRBV30; D: TRBD1; J: TRBJ1-2; DNA: TGTGCCTGGAGTGTTAGGCCAGGGGGTTCAGGGGATTATGGCTACACCTTC; CDR3: CAWSVRPGGSGDYGYTF
size: -; V: TRBV2; D: -; J: TRBJ2-1; DNA: TGTGCCAGCAGTGAAGAAGTTAATCTCGGGTGGGTAAACAATGAGCAGTTCTTC; CDR3: CASSEEVNLGWVNNEQFF
size: -; V: TRBV6-1; D: -; J: TRBJ2-7; DNA: TGTGCCGGAGGGCTGACGGGGGACTACGAGCAGTACTTC; CDR3: CAGGLTGDYEQYF
size: -; V: TRBV19; D: -; J: TRBJ1-5; DNA: TGTGCCAGTAGTTCCGGACAGCTTAGCAATCAGCCCCAGCATTTT; CDR3: CASSSGQLSNQPQHF
size: -; V: TRBV6-4; D: TRBD1; J: TRBJ2-7; DNA: TGTGCCAGCAGTCGGGCGACAGGGTTGGCAGAACTATTCTACGAGCAGTACTTC; CDR3: CASSRATGLAELFYEQYF
size: once; V: TRBV5-5; D: -; J: TRBJ2-5; DNA: TGTGCCAGCAGCTACTCCATCGGACAGCCAGGACAAGAGACCCAGTACTTC; CDR3: CASSYSIGQPGQETQYF
size: -; V: TRBV18; D: -; J: TRBJ1-1; DNA: TGTGCCAGCTCACCAACCTTAGGACAGACGAATACTGAAGCTTTCTTT; CDR3: CASSPTLGQTNTEAFF
size: -; V: TRBV27; D: -; J: TRBJ1-6; DNA: TGTGCCAGCAGATTTACTTGGAATTCACCCCTCCACTTT; CDR3: CASRFTWNSPLHF
size: -; V: TRBV4-1; D: TRBD1; J: TRBJ2-1; DNA: TGCGCCAGCAGCCCGCTACCGGGGCCCGGACAGGGTACGTCGAATGAGCAGTTCTTC; CDR3: CASSPLPGPGQGTSNEQFF
size: -; V: TRBV9; D: -; J: TRBJ2-3; DNA: TGTGCCAGCAGCGTAGAGGTTGACGGCACAGATACGCAGTATTTT; CDR3: CASSVEVDGTDTQYF
size: -; V: TRBV2; D: TRBD1; J: TRBJ1-2; DNA: TGTGCCAGCAGCCAACGACAGGGGGACTACACCTTC; CDR3: CASSQRQGDYTF
size: once; V: TRBV7-8; D: -; J: TRBJ1-5; DNA: TGTGCCAGCAGCTTAACAGGTTCTGGCAATCAGCCCCAGCATTTT; CDR3: CASSLTGSGNQPQHF
size: once; V: TRBV7-6; D: TRBD1; J: TRBJ1-2; DNA: TGTGCCAGCAGCTTGGGACAGCACTATGGCTACACCTTC; CDR3: CASSLGQHYGYTF
size: -; V: TRBV15; D: -; J: TRBJ2-2; DNA: TGTGCCACCAGCAGGAAAAGTGCAGGAGCCGGGGAGCTGTTTTTT; CDR3: CATSRKSAGAGELFF
size: -; V: TRBV7-6; D: -; J: TRBJ2-1; DNA: TGTGCCAGCAGCTCGGGGAGGACCCAACCTTACAATGAGCAGTTCTTC; CDR3: CASSSGRTQPYNEQFF
size: -; V: TRBV5-1; D: TRBD1; J: TRBJ1-1; DNA: TGCGCCAGCAGCCGCGGGACAGGGACATACACTGAAGCTTTCTTT; CDR3: CASSRGTGTYTEAFF
size: once; V: TRBV4-1; D: -; J: TRBJ1-3; DNA: TGCGCCAGCAGCCAGACGCCCGACAGTAACTCTGGAAACACCATATATTTT; CDR3: CASSQTPDSNSGNTIYF
size: few; V: TRBV27; D: -; J: TRBJ1-5; DNA: TGTGCCAGCAGGACCCAGGGGATTAGCAATCAGCCCCAGCATTTT; CDR3: CASRTQGISNQPQHF
size: -; V: TRBV28; D: TRBD1; J: TRBJ2-2; DNA: TGTGCCAGCAGTTCCGACAGGGTACGGGACACCGGGGAGCTGTTTTTT; CDR3: CASSSDRVRDTGELFF
size: -; V: TRBV5-1; D: TRBD2; J: TRBJ2-1; DNA: TGCGCCAGCAGCGCTCGCAAGACTAGCGGATTCTACAATGAGCAGTTCTTC; CDR3: CASSARKTSGFYNEQFF
size: -; V: TRBV10-2; D: -; J: TRBJ2-7; DNA: TGCGCCAGCAGGGATCCAGGGGCCGAGCAGTACTTC; CDR3: CASRDPGAEQYF
size: -; V: TRBV2; D: -; J: TRBJ1-2; DNA: TGTGCCAGCAGTGAATGGCGATCGGGGGATGGCTACACCTTC; CDR3: CASSEWRSGDGYTF
size: few; V: TRBV2; D: -; J: TRBJ1-1; DNA: TGTGCCAGCAGCCCCGCCGGGTATCAGGCCCTCACTGAAGCTTTCTTT; CDR3: CASSPAGYQALTEAFF
size: -; V: TRBV18; D: -; J: TRBJ2-3; DNA: TGTGCCAGCTCACCTCTTGTCTCACAGGTCGGGGCAGATACGCAGTATTTT; CDR3: CASSPLVSQVGADTQYF
size: -; V: TRBV19; D: -; J: TRBJ1-2; DNA: TGTGCCAGTAGTCTCGGGGTAGGGTATGGCTACACCTTC; CDR3: CASSLGVGYGYTF
size: -; V: TRBV19; D: TRBD2; J: TRBJ2-2; DNA: TGTGCCAGTAGTCTAGCGGGGGCCCCGGGCACCGGGGAGCTGTTTTTT; CDR3: CASSLAGAPGTGELFF
size: -; V: TRBV6-6; D: -; J: TRBJ2-4; DNA: TGTGCCAGCAGTTACTCGGGGGCAGCCAAAAACATTCAGTACTTC; CDR3: CASSYSGAAKNIQYF
size: -; V: TRBV19; D: -; J: TRBJ2-7; DNA: TGTGCCAGTAGTATCTATCAGAATTACGAGCAGTACTTC; CDR3: CASSIYQNYEQYF
size: -; V: TRBV4-1; D: -; J: TRBJ1-2; DNA: TGCGCCAGCAGCCATACCCCTCGGGGAGGGGCTAACTATGGCTACACCTTC; CDR3: CASSHTPRGGANYGYTF
size: -; V: TRBV9; D: -; J: TRBJ2-3; DNA: TGTGCCAGCAGCCCTTGGACGGCCAGCGGCACAGATACGCAGTATTTT; CDR3: CASSPWTASGTDTQYF
size: -; V: TRBV9; D: -; J: TRBJ1-1; DNA: TGTGCCAGCAGCTTAGGTAGAGAATCAAACACTGAAGCTTTCTTT; CDR3: CASSLGRESNTEAFF
size: few; V: TRBV7-2; D: -; J: TRBJ1-1; DNA: TGTGCCAGCAGCCCCCGGGAGCCCGGGAACACTGAAGCTTTCTTT; CDR3: CASSPREPGNTEAFF
size: -; V: TRBV5-1; D: -; J: TRBJ1-5; DNA: TGCGCCAGCAGCGAACTGAGCGTGGGGACCTATCAGCCCCAGCATTTT; CDR3: CASSELSVGTYQPQHF
size: once; V: TRBV9; D: -; J: TRBJ2-1; DNA: TGTGCCAGCAGCGAGGCCGCCCCCTCCTACAATGAGCAGTTCTTC; CDR3: CASSEAAPSYNEQFF
size: -; V: TRBV7-9; D: TRBD1; J: TRBJ1-1; DNA: TGTGCCAGCAGCCCCGGGACAGGGATGAACACTGAAGCTTTCTTT; CDR3: CASSPGTGMNTEAFF
size: -; V: TRBV15; D: -; J: TRBJ2-2; DNA: TGTGCCACCAGCAGAGTCACCGCAGGGAACACCGGGGAGCTGTTTTTT; CDR3: CATSRVTAGNTGELFF
size: -; V: TRBV11-3; D: -; J: TRBJ2-5; DNA: TGTGCCAGCAGCTTAGGTCAGAAGGGGTTGGAGACCCAGTACTTC; CDR3: CASSLGQKGLETQYF
size: -; V: TRBV5-4; D: -; J: TRBJ2-7; DNA: TGTGCCAGCAGCCCCGAGATAGCGGACAGAGGCTACGAGCAGTACTTC; CDR3: CASSPEIADRGYEQYF
size: -; V: TRBV5-4; D: -; J: TRBJ2-3; DNA: TGTGCCAGCAGCTTGGGACTATTGGAAGGGGATACGCAGTATTTT; CDR3: CASSLGLLEGDTQYF
size: -; V: TRBV7-2; D: TRBD1; J: TRBJ1-5; DNA: TGTGCCAGCAATGGACAGGTTAGCAATCAGCCCCAGCATTTT; CDR3: CASNGQVSNQPQHF
size: -; V: TRBV19; D: -; J: TRBJ1-5; DNA: TGTGCCAGCCAATCTCTCCTAAGGGCAGGCAATCAGCCCCAGCATTTT; CDR3: CASQSLLRAGNQPQHF
size: -; V: TRBV7-9; D: TRBD1; J: TRBJ1-5; DNA: TGTGCCAGCAGCTTTACGACAGGGTATAGCAATCAGCCCCAGCATTTT; CDR3: CASSFTTGYSNQPQHF
size: once; V: TRBV27; D: -; J: TRBJ2-3; DNA: TGTGCCAGCAGTTTATATTTGGCGGATACGCAGTATTTT; CDR3: CASSLYLADTQYF
size: -; V: TRBV6-1; D: TRBD1; J: TRBJ2-2; DNA: TGTGCCAGCAGTGATACAGGGGTGGCCGGGGAGCTGTTTTTT; CDR3: CASSDTGVAGELFF
size: -; V: TRBV7-9; D: -; J: TRBJ2-7; DNA: TGTGCCAGCAGCCATGGAGGTGTCGAGCAGTACTTC; CDR3: CASSHGGVEQYF
size: -; V: TRBV29-1; D: TRBD1; J: TRBJ2-7; DNA: TGCAGCGTTGATGGGGGACAGAAGAGGGACGAGCAGTACTTC; CDR3: CSVDGGQKRDEQYF